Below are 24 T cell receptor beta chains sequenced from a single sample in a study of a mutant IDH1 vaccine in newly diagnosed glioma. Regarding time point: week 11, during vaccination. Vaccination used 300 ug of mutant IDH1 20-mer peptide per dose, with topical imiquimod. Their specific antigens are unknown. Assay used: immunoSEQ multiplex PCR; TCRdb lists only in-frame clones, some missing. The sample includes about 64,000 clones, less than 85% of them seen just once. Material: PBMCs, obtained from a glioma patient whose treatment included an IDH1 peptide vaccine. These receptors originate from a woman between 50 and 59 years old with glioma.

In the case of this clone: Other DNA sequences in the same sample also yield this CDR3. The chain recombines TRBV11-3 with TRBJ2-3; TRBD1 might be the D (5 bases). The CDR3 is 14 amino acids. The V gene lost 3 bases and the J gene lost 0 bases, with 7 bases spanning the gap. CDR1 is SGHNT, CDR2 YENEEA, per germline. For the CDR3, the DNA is TGTGCCAGCAGCTTGACAGCTAGCACAGATACGCAGTATTTT. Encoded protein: CASSLTASTDTQYF.

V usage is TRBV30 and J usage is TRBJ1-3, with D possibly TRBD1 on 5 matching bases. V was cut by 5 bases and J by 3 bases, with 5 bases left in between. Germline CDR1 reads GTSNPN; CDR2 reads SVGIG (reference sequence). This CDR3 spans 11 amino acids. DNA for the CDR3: TGTGCCTGGGGGGGTGGAAACACCATATATTTT. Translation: CAWGGGNTIYF.

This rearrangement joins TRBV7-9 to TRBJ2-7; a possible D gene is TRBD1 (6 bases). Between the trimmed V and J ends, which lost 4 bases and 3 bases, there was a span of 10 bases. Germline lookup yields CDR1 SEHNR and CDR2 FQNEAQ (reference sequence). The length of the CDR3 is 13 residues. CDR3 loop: CASSYGQSYEQYF. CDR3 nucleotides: TGTGCCAGCAGCTACGGACAGAGCTACGAGCAGTACTTC.

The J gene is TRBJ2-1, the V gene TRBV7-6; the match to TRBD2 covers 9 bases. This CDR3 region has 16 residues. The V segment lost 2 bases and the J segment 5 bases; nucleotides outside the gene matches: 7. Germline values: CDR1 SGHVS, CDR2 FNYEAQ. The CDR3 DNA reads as TGTGCCAGCAGCTTACTTTCGGCGGGGGGGAACAATGAGCAGTTCTTC. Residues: CASSLLSAGGNNEQFF.

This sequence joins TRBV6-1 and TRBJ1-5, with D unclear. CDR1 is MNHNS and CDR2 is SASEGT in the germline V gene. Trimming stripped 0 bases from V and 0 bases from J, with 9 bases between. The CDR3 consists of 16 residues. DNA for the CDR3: TGTGCCAGCAGTGAAGCGGATTGGTATAGCAATCAGCCCCAGCATTTT. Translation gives CASSEADWYSNQPQHF.

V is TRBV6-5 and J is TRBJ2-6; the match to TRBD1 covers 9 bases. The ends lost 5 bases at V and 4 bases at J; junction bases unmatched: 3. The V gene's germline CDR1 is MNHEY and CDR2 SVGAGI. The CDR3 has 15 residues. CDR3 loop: CASSRDRAGANVLTF. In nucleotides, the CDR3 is TGTGCCAGCAGTAGGGACAGGGCCGGGGCCAACGTCCTGACTTTC.

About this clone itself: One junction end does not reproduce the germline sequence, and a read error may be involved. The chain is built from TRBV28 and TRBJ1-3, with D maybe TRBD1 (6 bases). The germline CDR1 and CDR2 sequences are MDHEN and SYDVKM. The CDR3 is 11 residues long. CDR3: CASSKNRDLQF. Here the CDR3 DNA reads TGTGCCAGCAGCAAGAACAGGGATCTTCAGTTT.

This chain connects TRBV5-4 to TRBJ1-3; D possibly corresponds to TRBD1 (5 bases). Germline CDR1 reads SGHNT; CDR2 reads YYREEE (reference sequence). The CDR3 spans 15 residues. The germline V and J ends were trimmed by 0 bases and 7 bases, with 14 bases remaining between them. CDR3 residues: CASSLAQGRGNTIYF. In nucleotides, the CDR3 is TGTGCCAGCAGCTTGGCCCAGGGTAGAGGGAACACCATATATTTT.

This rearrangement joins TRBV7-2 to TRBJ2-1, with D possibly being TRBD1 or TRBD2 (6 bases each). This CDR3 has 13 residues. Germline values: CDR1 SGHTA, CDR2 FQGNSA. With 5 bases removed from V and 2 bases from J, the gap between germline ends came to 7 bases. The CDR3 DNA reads TGTGCCAGCAGCGGGGGGCCCTACAATGAGCAGTTCTTC. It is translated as CASSGGPYNEQFF.

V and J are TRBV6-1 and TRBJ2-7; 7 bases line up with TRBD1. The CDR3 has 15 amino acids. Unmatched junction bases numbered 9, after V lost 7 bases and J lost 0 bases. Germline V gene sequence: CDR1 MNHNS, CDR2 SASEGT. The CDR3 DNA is TGTGCCAGCATCCAGGTACAGGGGAGCTCCTACGAGCAGTACTTC. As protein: CASIQVQGSSYEQYF.

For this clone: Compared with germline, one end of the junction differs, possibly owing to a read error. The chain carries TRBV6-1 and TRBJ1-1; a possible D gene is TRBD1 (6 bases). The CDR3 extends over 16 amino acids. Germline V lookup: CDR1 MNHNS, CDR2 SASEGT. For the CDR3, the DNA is TGTGCCAGCAGGGAAGGGGCGAGGGGGGGAAACACTGAAGCTTTCTTT. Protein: CASREGARGGNTEAFF.

CDR3 in amino acids: CASSYGGGLNSPLHF. The CDR3 nucleotides are TGTGCCAGCAGTTACGGCGGGGGTTTAAATTCACCCCTCCACTTT. The chain uses TRBV6-5 and TRBJ1-6, with D possibly being TRBD1 (5 bases). The CDR3 totals 15 residues. Germline V CDR1 and CDR2: MNHEY, SVGAGI. The V gene lost 2 bases and the J gene lost 7 bases, with 12 bases spanning the gap.

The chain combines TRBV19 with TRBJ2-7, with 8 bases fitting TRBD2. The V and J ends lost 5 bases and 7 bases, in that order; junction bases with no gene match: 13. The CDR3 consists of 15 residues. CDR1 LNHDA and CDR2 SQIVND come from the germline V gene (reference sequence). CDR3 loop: CASSVSSGGPWEQYF. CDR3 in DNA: TGTGCCAGTAGTGTCTCCAGCGGGGGCCCTTGGGAGCAGTACTTC.

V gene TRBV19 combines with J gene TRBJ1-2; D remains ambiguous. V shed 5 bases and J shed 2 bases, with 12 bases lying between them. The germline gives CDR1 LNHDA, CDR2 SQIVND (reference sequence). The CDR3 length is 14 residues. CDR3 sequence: CASSPTSTNYGYTF. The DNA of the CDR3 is TGTGCCAGTAGTCCCACATCCACGAACTATGGCTACACCTTC. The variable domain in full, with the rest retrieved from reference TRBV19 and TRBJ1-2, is DGGITQSPKYLFRKEGQNVTLSCEQNLNHDAMYWYRQDPGQGLRLIYYSQIVNDFQKGDIAEGYSVSREKKESFPLTVTSAQKNPTAFYLCASSPTSTNYGYTFGSGTRLTVV.

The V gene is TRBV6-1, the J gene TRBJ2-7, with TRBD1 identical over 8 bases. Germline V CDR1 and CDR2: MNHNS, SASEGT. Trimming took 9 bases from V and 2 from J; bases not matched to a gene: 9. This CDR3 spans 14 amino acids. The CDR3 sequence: CASTDRGAAYEQYF. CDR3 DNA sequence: TGTGCCAGTACCGACAGGGGAGCAGCCTACGAGCAGTACTTC.

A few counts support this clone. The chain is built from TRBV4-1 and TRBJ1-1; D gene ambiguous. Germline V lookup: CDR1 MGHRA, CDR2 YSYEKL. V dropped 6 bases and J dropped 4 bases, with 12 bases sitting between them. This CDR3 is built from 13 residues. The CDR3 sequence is CASRGGSSTEAFF. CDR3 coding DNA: TGCGCCAGCAGAGGAGGGTCCAGCACTGAAGCTTTCTTT.

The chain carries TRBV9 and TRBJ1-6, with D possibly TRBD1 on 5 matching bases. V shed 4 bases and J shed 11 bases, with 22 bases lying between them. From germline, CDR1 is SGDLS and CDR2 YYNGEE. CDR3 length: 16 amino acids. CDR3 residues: CASSPEAGRITTPLHF. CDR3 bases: TGTGCCAGCAGCCCCGAGGCGGGACGGATAACTACACCCCTCCACTTT. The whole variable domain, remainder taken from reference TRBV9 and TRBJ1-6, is DSGVTQTPKHLITATGQRVTLRCSPRSGDLSVYWYQQSLDQGLQFLIQYYNGEERAKGNILERFSAQQFPDLHSELNLSSLELGDSALYFCASSPEAGRITTPLHFGNGTRLTVT.

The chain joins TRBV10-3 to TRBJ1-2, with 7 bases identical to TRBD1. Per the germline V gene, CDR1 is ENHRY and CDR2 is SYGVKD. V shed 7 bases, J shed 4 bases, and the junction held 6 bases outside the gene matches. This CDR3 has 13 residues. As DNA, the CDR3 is TGTGCCATCACTCAGACAGGGCCCTATGGCTACACCTTC. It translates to CAITQTGPYGYTF.

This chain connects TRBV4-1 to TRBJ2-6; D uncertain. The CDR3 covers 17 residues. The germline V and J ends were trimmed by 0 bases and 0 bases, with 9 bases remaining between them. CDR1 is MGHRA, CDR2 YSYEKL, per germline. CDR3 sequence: CASSQEYSSSGANVLTF. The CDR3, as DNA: TGCGCCAGCAGCCAAGAATATTCATCCTCTGGGGCCAACGTCCTGACTTTC.

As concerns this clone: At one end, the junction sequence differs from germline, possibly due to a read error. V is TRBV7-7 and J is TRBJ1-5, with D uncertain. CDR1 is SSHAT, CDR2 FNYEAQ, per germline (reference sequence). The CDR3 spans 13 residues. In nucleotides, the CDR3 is TGTGCTAGCAGCTTGAGCAATTTTAAGGCCCAGCATTTT. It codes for CASSLSNFKAQHF.

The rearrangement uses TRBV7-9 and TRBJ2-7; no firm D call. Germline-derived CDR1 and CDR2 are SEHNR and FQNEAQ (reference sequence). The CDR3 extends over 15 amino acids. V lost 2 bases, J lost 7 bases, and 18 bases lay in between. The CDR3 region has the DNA TGTGCCAGCAGCTTACCCCAAGGCCCTCATGTAGAGCAGTACTTC. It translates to CASSLPQGPHVEQYF.

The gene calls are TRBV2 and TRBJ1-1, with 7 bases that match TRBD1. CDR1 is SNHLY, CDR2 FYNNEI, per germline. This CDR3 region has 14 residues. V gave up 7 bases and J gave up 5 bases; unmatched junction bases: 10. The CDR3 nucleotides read TGTGCCAGCAATCGGTACAGGGGTGGGACTGAAGCTTTCTTT. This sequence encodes CASNRYRGGTEAFF.

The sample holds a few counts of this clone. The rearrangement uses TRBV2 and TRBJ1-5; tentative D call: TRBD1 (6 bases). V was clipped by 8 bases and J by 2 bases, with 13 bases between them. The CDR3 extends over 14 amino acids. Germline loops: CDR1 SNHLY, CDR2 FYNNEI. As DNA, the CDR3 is TGTGCCAGCGCCCGGGGGGCGGGCAATCAGCCCCAGCATTTT. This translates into CASARGAGNQPQHF.

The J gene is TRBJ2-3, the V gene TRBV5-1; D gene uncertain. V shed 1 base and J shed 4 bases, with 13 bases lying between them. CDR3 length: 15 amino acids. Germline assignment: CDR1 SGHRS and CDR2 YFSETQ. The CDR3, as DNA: TGCGCCAGCAGCTTGAGTACCACCCCAGCAGATACGCAGTATTTT. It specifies CASSLSTTPADTQYF.